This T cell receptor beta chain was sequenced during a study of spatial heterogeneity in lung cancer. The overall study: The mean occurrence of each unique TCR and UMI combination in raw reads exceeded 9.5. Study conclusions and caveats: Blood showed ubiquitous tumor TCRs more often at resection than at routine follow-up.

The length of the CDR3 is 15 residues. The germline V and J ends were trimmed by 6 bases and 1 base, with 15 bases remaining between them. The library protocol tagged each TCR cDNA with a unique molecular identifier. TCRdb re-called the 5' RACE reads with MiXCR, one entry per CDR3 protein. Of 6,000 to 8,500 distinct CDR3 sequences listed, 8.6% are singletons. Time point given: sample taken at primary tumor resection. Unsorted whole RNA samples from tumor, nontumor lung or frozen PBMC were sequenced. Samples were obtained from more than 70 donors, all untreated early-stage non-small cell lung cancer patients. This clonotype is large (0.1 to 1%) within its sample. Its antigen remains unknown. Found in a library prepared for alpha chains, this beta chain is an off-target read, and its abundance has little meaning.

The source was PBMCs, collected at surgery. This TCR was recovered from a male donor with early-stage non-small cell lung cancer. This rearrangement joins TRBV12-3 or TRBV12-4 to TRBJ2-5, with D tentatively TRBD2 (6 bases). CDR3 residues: CASSLARDFQETQYF. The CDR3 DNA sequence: TGTGCCAGCAGCTTGGCCCGGGACTTCCAAGAGACCCAGTACTTC.